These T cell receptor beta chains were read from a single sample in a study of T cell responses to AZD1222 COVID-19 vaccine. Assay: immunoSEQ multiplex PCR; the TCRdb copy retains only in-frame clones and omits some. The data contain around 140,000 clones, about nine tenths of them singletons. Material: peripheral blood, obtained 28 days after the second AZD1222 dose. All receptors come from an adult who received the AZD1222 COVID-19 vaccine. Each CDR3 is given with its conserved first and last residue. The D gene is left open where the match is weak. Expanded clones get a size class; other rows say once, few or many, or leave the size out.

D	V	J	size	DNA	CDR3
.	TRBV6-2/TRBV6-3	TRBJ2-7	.	TGTGCCAGCAGTAAGCTCGGGACTTTTAACTACGAGCAGTACTTC	CASSKLGTFNYEQYF
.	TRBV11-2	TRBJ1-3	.	TGTGCCAGCAGCTGGACCGACTCTGGAAACACCATATATTTT	CASSWTDSGNTIYF
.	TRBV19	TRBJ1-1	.	TGTGCCAGTAGCGTCCGAGGGGCAGCGTCCCTAATACACACTGAAGCTTTCTTT	CASSVRGAASLIHTEAFF
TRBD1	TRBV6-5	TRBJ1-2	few	TGTGCCAGCAGTCTCACAGGGGGACTTCTATATGGCTACACCTTC	CASSLTGGLLYGYTF
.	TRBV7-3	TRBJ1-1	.	TGTGCCAGCAGCTCTGGGGGCTCGAACACTGAAGCTTTCTTT	CASSSGGSNTEAFF
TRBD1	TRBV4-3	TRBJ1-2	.	TGCGCCAGCAGCCAAGATGGCACAGGGGGCGCTGGCTACACCTTC	CASSQDGTGGAGYTF
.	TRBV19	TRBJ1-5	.	TGTGCCAGTAGTATAGACGAGGATTGGGGCAATCAGCCCCAGCATTTT	CASSIDEDWGNQPQHF
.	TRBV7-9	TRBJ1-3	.	TGTGCCAGCAGCTTAGGTGACCCGGGGATCTCTGGAAACACCATATATTTT	CASSLGDPGISGNTIYF
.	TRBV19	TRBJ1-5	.	TGTGCCAGTAGTATAGACAGGGTTTACCAGCCCCAGCATTTT	CASSIDRVYQPQHF
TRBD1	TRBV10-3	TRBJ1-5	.	TGTGCCATCGGACAGGGTGGTGGCAATCAGCCCCAGCATTTT	CAIGQGGGNQPQHF
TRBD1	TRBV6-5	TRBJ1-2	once	TGTGCCAGCAGTCGGGACAGAGATTTCTATGGCTACACCTTC	CASSRDRDFYGYTF
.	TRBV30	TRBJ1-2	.	TGTGCCTGGAGTGAATCGCGCAGGGAGAGACTGGGCTACACCTTC	CAWSESRRERLGYTF
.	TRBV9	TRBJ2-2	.	TGTGCCAGCAGCCCGCGGGTCTACACCGGGGAGCTGTTTTTT	CASSPRVYTGELFF
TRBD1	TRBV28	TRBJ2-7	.	TGTGCCAGCAGTTTCGCGACAGGGGCGGGTGAGCAGTACTTC	CASSFATGAGEQYF
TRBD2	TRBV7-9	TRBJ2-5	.	TGTGCCAGCAGCCTAGCGGGGGCCCAAGAGACCCAGTACTTC	CASSLAGAQETQYF
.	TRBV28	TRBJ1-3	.	TGTGCCAGCAGTTTATTAACAGGGAAAGAGGTTGGAAACACCATATATTTT	CASSLLTGKEVGNTIYF
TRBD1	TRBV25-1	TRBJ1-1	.	TGTGCCAGCAGAACAGGGGGCACTGAAGCTTTCTTT	CASRTGGTEAFF
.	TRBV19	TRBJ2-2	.	TGTGCCAGTGCGGGTAGGGGGGGACACGCCGGGGAGCTGTTTTTT	CASAGRGGHAGELFF
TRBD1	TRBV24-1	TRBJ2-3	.	TGTGCCACCGCTACAGGGGCAGATACGCAGTATTTT	CATATGADTQYF
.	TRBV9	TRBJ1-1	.	TGTGCCAGCAGCGTAGACCTGAACACTGAAGCTTTCTTT	CASSVDLNTEAFF
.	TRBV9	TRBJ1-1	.	TGTGCCAGCAGCGTAGAGCAGTTGAACACTGAAGCTTTCTTT	CASSVEQLNTEAFF
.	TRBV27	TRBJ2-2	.	TGTGCCAGCAAAGAAGATGGGGGAGCCCCCACCGGGGAGCTGTTTTTT	CASKEDGGAPTGELFF
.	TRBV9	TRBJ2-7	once	TGTGCCAGCAGCGTTTCCGGAGAATCCGAGCAGTACTTC	CASSVSGESEQYF
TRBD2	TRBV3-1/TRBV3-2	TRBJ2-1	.	TGTGCCAGCAGCCACCGAGGGGTAGCGGGGAGATCGTATGAGCAGTTCTTC	CASSHRGVAGRSYEQFF
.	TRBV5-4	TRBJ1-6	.	TGTGCCAGCAGCTTGGGGGGGGGCGCGGCCCTCCACTTT	CASSLGGGAALHF
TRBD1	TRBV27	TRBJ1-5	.	TGTGCCAGCATCCCCCGACCGGGACAGGTCACTGCGCGCAATCAGCCCCAGCATTTT	CASIPRPGQVTARNQPQHF
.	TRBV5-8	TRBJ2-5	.	TGTGCCAGCAGCAGAGGGCGTACCCAGTACTTC	CASSRGRTQYF
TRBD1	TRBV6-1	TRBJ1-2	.	TGTGCCAGCAGTGAAGACGGGACAGCCTCTGGCTACACCTTC	CASSEDGTASGYTF
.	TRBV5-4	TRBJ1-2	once	TGTGCCAGCAGCGGGGAAAGCGGCTACACCTTC	CASSGESGYTF
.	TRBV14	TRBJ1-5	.	TGTGCCAGCAGCCGGACAGCTTGGGAGCCCCAGCATTTT	CASSRTAWEPQHF
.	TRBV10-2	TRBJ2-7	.	TGCGCCAGCAGTGAGTTCCTCGGGACGGTGTCCTACGAGCAGTACTTC	CASSEFLGTVSYEQYF
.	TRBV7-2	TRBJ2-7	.	TGTGCCAGCAGCCCCGACACCCGCCACCAGTACTTC	CASSPDTRHQYF
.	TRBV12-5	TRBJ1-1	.	TGTGCTAGTGGTACCTCGACGAACACTGAAGCTTTCTTT	CASGTSTNTEAFF
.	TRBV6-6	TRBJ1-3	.	TGTGCCAGCGAAAGCTCTGGAAACACCATATATTTT	CASESSGNTIYF
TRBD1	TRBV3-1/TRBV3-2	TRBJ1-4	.	TGTGCCAGCAGCTCTCCGGGACAGTATAATGAAAAACTGTTTTTT	CASSSPGQYNEKLFF
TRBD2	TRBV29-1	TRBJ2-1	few	TGCAGCGTGGACCGTGGACTAGCGGGAGTTAAGATTGCCGGCAATGAGCAGTTCTTC	CSVDRGLAGVKIAGNEQFF
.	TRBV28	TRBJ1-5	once	TGTGCCAGCAGGAGAAATAGCAATCAGCCCCAGCATTTT	CASRRNSNQPQHF
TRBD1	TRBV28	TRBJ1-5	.	TGTGCCATCTACCCCTTGGGACAGGGCGATCAGCCCCAGCATTTT	CAIYPLGQGDQPQHF
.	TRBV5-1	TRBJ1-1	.	TGCGCCAGCCGGGCGGGAGGGAACACTGAAGCTTTCTTT	CASRAGGNTEAFF
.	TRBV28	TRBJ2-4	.	TGTGCCAGCAGTTTGGGGAGCAGGGCCGAAAACATTCAGTACTTC	CASSLGSRAENIQYF
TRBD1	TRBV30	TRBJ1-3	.	TGTGCCTGGAGTCATACAGGGGCTGGAAACACCATATATTTT	CAWSHTGAGNTIYF
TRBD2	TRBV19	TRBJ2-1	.	TGTGCCAGTAGTTCACCACTAGCGGGGGGGCCTCGGTCGCAGTTCTTC	CASSSPLAGGPRSQFF
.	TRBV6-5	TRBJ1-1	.	TGTGCCAGCAGTCACAGGGCCCTGTCTGCTGAAGCTTTCTTT	CASSHRALSAEAFF
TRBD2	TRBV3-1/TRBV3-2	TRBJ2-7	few	TGTGCCAGCAGCCAAGCCCTCGCGGGAGGAATTTATAGCTTCGACGAGCAGTACTTC	CASSQALAGGIYSFDEQYF
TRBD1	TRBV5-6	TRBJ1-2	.	TGTGCCAGCAGCTCGTCTGAGGTAGGGGGCGCCAACTATGGCTACACCTTC	CASSSSEVGGANYGYTF
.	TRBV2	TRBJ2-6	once	TGTGCCAGCAGTGAGGGCAGGCTCCCCTCTGGGGCCAACGTCCTGACTTTC	CASSEGRLPSGANVLTF
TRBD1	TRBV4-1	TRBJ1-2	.	TGCGCCAGCAGCCCAGGACAGGGGTTTCACTATGGCTACACCTTC	CASSPGQGFHYGYTF
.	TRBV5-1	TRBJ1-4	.	TGCGCCAGCAGACTGGACAGCCCAACTAATGAAAAACTGTTTTTT	CASRLDSPTNEKLFF
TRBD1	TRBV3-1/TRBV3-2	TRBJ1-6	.	TGTGCCAGCAGCCAGGGGGACAGAGGGAATTCACCCCTCCACTTT	CASSQGDRGNSPLHF
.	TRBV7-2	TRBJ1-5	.	TGTGCCAGCAGCCCCGGGGGGTTGCAAAATCAGCCCCAGCATTTT	CASSPGGLQNQPQHF